The clone carrying this TCR beta chain was recorded a few times. Its antigen is still unknown. This entry belongs to a study of a mutant IDH1 vaccine in newly diagnosed glioma. Whole-study context: Vaccination was launched 4-6 weeks after radiotherapy alone, or with temozolomide cycles. An approximately 60% male, approximately 38% female split and a mean age of approximately 38 years characterized treated patients. Previous care, which was radiotherapy, temozolomide, or both, most often involved both.

Measured with immunoSEQ multiplex PCR; TCRdb has only the in-frame clones, and not every one. The data hold 45,000 to 65,000 clones, with around 82% observed a single time. Time point given: week 5, during vaccination. Every vaccination contained 300 ug of the mutant IDH1 20-mer peptide and was paired with topical imiquimod. Each donor presented with a new WHO grade 3 or 4 astrocytoma that tested IDH1-mutant and showed ATRX loss. CDR3 length: 15 residues. Germline CDR1 GTSNPN, CDR2 SVGIG (reference sequence). V was pared by 2 bases and J by 4 bases, with 9 bases of the junction left unmatched. The sequence was obtained from a young woman with glioma. Some clones in this sample may be carry-over from other donors' samples. The sample in question was PBMCs, obtained from a glioma patient whose treatment included an IDH1 peptide vaccine. The chain has TRBV30 and TRBJ2-7; 9 bases fit TRBD1. The CDR3 spells CAWSPPGQGWYEQYF. CDR3 sequence (DNA): TGTGCCTGGAGTCCACCGGGACAGGGTTGGTACGAGCAGTACTTC.